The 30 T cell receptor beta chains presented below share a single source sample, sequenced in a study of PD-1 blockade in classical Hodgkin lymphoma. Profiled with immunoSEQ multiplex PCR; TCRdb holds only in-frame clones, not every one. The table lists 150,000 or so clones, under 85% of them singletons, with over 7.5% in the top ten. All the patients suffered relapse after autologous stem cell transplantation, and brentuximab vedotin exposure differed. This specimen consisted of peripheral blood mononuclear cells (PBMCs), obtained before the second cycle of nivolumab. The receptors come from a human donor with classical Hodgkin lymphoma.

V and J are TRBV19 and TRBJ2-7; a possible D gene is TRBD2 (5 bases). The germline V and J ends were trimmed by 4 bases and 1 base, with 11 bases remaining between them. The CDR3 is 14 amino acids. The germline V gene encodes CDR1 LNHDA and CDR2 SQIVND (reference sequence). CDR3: CASSRDWRSYEQYF. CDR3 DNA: TGTGCCAGTAGTAGAGATTGGAGGTCCTACGAGCAGTACTTC. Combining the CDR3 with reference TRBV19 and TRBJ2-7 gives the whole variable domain DGGITQSPKYLFRKEGQNVTLSCEQNLNHDAMYWYRQDPGQGLRLIYYSQIVNDFQKGDIAEGYSVSREKKESFPLTVTSAQKNPTAFYLCASSRDWRSYEQYFGPGTRLTVT.

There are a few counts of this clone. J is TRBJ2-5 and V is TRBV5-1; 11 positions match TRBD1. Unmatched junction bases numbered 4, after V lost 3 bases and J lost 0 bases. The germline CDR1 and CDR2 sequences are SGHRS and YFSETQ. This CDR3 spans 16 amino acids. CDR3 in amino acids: CASSSGTGGYQETQYF. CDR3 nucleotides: TGCGCCAGCAGCTCCGGGACAGGGGGGTACCAAGAGACCCAGTACTTC.

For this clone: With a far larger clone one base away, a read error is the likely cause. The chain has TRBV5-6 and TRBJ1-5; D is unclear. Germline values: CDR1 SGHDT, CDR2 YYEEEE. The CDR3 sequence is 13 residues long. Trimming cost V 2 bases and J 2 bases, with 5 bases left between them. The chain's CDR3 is CASSFGGNQPQHF. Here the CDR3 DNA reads TGTGCCAGCAGCTTCGGGGGCAATCAGCCCCAGCATTTT. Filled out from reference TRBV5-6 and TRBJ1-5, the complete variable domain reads DAGVTQSPTHLIKTRGQQVTLRCSPKSGHDTVSWYQQALGQGPQFIFQYYEEEERQRGNFPDRFSGHQFPNYSSELNVNALLLGDSALYLCASSFGGNQPQHFGDGTRLSIL.

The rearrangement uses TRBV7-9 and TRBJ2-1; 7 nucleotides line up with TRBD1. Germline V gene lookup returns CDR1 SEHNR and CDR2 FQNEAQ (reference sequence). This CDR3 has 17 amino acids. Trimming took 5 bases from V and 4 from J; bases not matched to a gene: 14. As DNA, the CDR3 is TGTGCCAGCAGCCCCCTCGTCCGGGACAGACAATACAATGAGCAGTTCTTC. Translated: CASSPLVRDRQYNEQFF.

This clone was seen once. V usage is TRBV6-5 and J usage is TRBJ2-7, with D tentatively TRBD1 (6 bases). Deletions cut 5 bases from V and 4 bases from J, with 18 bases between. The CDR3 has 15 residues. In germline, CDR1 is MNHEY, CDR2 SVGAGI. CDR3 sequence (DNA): TGTGCCAGCAGTGGGGGTTGGGGCAGGGGTTACGAGCAGTACTTC. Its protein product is CASSGGWGRGYEQYF.

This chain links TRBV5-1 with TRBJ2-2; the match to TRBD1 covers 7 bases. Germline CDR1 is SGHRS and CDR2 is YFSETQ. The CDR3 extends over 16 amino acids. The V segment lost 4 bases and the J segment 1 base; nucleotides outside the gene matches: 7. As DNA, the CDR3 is TGCGCCAGCAGCCCTTCGACAGGGAGGAACACCGGGGAGCTGTTTTTT. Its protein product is CASSPSTGRNTGELFF. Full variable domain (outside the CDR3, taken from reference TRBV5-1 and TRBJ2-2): KAGVTQTPRYLIKTRGQQVTLSCSPISGHRSVSWYQQTPGQGLQFLFEYFSETQRNKGNFPGRFSGRQFSNSRSEMNVSTLELGDSALYLCASSPSTGRNTGELFFGEGSRLTVL.

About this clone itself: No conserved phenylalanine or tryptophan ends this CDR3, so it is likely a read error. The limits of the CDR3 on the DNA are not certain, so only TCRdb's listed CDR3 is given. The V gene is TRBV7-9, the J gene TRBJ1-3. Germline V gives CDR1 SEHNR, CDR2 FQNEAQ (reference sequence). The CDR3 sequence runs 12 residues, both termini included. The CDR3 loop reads CASSLLQHSPEL.

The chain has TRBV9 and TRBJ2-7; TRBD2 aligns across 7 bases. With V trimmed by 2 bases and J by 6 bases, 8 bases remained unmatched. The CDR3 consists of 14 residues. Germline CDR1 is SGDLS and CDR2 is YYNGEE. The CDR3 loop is CASSVGTKGLEQYF. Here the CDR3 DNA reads TGTGCCAGCAGCGTGGGGACTAAGGGCCTCGAGCAGTACTTC.

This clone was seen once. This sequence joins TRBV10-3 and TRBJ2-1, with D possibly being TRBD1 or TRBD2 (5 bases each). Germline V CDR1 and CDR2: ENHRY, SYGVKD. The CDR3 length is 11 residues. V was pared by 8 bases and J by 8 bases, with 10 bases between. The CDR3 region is CAIGVGDEQFF. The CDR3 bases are TGTGCCATCGGCGTGGGGGATGAGCAGTTCTTC.

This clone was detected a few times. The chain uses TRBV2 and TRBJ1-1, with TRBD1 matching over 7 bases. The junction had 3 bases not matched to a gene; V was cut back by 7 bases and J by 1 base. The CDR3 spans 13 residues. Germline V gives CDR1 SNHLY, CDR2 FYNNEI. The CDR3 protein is CASIRGQNTEAFF. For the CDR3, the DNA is TGTGCCAGCATAAGGGGGCAGAACACTGAAGCTTTCTTT.

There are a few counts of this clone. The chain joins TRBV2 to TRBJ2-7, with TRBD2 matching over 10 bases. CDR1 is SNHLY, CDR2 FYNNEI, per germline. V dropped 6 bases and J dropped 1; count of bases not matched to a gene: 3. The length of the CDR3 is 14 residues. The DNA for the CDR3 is TGTGCCAGCAGGGAGCGGGGGGGGTCCTACGAGCAGTACTTC. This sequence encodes CASRERGGSYEQYF.

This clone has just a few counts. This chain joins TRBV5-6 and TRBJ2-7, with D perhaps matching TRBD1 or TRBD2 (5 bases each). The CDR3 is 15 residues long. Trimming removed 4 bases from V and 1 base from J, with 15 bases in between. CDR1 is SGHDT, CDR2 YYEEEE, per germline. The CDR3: CASSPLRDGSYEQYF. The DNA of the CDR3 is TGTGCCAGCAGCCCACTAAGGGACGGATCCTACGAGCAGTACTTC.

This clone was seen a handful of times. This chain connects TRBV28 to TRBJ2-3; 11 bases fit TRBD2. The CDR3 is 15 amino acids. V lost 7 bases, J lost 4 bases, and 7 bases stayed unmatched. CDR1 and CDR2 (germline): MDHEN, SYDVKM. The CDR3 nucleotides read TGTGCCAGCACCGATAGCGGGAGGGCCCCAGATACGCAGTATTTT. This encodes CASTDSGRAPDTQYF.

CDR3 region: CASRETGLLYEQYF. CDR3 DNA sequence: TGTGCCAGCAGGGAAACCGGGCTCCTCTACGAGCAGTACTTC. The V and J genes are TRBV2 and TRBJ2-7, with D hard to call. The CDR3 is made up of 14 amino acids. Germline assignment: CDR1 SNHLY and CDR2 FYNNEI. V lost 6 bases, J lost 3 bases, and 15 bases lay in between.

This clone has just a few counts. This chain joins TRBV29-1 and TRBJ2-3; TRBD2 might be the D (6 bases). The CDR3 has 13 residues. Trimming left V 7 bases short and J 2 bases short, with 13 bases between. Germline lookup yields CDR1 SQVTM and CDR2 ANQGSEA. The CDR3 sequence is CSAWASATDTQYF. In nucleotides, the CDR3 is TGCAGCGCTTGGGCTAGCGCCACAGATACGCAGTATTTT.

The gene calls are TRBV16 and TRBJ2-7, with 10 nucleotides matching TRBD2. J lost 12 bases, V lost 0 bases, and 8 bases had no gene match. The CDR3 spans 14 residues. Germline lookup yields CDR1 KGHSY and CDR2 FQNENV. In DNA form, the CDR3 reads TGTGCCAGCAGCCAATCGGGCCTAGCGGGAGCCGGGTACTTC. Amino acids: CASSQSGLAGAGYF. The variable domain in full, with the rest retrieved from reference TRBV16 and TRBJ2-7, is GEEVAQTPKHLVRGEGQKAKLYCAPIKGHSYVFWYQQVLKNEFKFLISFQNENVFDETGMPKERFSAKCLPNSPCSLEIQATKLEDSAVYFCASSQSGLAGAGYFGPGTRLTVT.

The CDR3 DNA follows: TGTGCCAGCTCACCAGGGACAGGGGAAAGTGAAGCTTTCTTT. Its translation is CASSPGTGESEAFF. J is TRBJ1-1 and V is TRBV18; 10 nucleotides line up with TRBD1. The junction had 4 bases not matched to a gene; V was cut back by 2 bases and J by 7 bases. The germline V gene has CDR1 KGHSH and CDR2 LQKENI. The CDR3 sequence is 14 residues long. Variable domain in full (rest from reference TRBV18 and TRBJ1-1): NAGVMQNPRHLVRRRGQEARLRCSPMKGHSHVYWYRQLPEEGLKFMVYLQKENIIDESGMPKERFSAEFPKEGPSILRIQQVVRGDSAAYFCASSPGTGESEAFFGQGTRLTVV.

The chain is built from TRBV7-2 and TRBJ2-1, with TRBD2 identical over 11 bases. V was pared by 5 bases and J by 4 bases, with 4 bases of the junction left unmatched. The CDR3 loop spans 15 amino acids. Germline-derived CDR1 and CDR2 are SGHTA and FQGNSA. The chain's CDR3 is CASSPSGGTYNEQFF. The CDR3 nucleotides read TGTGCCAGCAGCCCTAGCGGGGGGACGTACAATGAGCAGTTCTTC.

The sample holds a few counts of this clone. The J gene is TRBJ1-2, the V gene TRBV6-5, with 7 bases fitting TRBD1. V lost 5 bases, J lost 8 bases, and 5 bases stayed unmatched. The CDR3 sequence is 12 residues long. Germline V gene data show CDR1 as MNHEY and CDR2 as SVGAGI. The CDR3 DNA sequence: TGTGCCAGCAGTAGACAGGGCTGGGGCTACACCTTC. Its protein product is CASSRQGWGYTF.

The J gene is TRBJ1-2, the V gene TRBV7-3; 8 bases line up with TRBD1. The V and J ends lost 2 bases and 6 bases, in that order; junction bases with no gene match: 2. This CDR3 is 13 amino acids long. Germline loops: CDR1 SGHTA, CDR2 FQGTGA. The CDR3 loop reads CASSLDRGDGYTF. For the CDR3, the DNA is TGTGCCAGCAGCTTAGACAGGGGAGATGGCTACACCTTC. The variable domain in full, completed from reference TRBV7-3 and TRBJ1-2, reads GAGVSQTPSNKVTEKGKYVELRCDPISGHTALYWYRQSLGQGPEFLIYFQGTGAADDSGLPNDRFFAVRPEGSVSTLKIQRTERGDSAVYLCASSLDRGDGYTFGSGTRLTVV.

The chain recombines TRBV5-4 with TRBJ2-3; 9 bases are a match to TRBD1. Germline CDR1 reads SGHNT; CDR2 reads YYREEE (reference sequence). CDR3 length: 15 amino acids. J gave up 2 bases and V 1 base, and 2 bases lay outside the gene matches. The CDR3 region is CASSLRQGDTDTQYF. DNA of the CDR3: TGTGCCAGCAGCTTGAGACAGGGGGACACAGATACGCAGTATTTT.

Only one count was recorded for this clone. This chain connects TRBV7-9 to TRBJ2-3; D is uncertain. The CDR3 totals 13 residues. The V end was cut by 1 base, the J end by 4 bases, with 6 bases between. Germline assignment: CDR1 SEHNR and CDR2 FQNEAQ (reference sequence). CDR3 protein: CASSLGASDTQYF. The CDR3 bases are TGTGCCAGCAGCTTAGGGGCCTCAGATACGCAGTATTTT.

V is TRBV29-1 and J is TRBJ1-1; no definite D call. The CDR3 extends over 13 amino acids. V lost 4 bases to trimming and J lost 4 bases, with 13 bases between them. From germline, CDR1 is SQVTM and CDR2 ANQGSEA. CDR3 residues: CSVAGNPGTEAFF. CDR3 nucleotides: TGCAGCGTTGCTGGCAACCCGGGCACTGAAGCTTTCTTT.

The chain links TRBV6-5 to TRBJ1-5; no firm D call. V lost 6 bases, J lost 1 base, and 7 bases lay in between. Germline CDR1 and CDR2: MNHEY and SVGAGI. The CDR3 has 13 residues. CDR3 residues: CASRSDSNQPQHF. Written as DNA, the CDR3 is TGTGCCAGCAGGTCGGACAGCAATCAGCCCCAGCATTTT.

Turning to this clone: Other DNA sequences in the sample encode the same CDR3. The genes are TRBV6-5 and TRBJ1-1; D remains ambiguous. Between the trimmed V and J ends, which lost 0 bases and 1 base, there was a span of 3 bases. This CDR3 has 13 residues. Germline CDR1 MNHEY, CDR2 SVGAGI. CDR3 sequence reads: CASSYSRNTEAFF. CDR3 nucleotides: TGTGCCAGCAGTTACTCAAGGAACACTGAAGCTTTCTTT.

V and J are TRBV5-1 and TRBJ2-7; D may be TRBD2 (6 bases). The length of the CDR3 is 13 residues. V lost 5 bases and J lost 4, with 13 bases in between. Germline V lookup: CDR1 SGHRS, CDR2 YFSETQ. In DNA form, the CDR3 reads TGCGCCAGCAGGGGCGGGATAAGGTACGAGCAGTACTTC. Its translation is CASRGGIRYEQYF. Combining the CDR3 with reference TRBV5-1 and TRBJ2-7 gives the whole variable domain KAGVTQTPRYLIKTRGQQVTLSCSPISGHRSVSWYQQTPGQGLQFLFEYFSETQRNKGNFPGRFSGRQFSNSRSEMNVSTLELGDSALYLCASRGGIRYEQYFGPGTRLTVT.

CDR3 nucleotides: TGTGCCAGCAGCTTGGTCGGGGCTAGCACAGATACGCAGTATTTT. It is translated as CASSLVGASTDTQYF. V is TRBV5-6 and J is TRBJ2-3; the D gene could be TRBD1 or TRBD2 (5 bases each). The V and J ends lost 0 bases and 0 bases respectively, with 8 bases between them. CDR3 length: 15 residues. Germline CDR1 and CDR2: SGHDT and YYEEEE.

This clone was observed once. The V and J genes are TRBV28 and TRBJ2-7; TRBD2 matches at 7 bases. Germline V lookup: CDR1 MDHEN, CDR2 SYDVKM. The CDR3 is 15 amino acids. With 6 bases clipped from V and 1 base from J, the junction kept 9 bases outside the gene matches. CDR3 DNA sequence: TGTGCCAGCAGAGGGACTATGGACGGATCCTACGAGCAGTACTTC. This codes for CASRGTMDGSYEQYF.

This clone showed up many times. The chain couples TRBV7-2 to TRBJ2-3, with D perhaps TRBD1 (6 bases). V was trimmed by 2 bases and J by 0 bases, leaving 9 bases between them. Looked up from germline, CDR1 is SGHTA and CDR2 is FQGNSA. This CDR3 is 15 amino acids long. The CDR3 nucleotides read TGTGCCAGCAGCTTAACAGGGTTTAGCACAGATACGCAGTATTTT. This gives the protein CASSLTGFSTDTQYF.

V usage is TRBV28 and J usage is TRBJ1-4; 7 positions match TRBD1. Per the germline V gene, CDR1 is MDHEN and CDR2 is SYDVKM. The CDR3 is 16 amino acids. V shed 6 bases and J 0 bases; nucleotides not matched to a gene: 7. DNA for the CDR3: TGTGCCAGCAGCTCAACAGGGGCGACAACTAATGAAAAACTGTTTTTT. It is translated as CASSSTGATTNEKLFF.